This T cell receptor (beta chain) stems from a study of T cells in Graves' hyperthyroidism and ophthalmopathy. Study findings and constraints: Prediction of ophthalmopathy progression came a median around 6.1 months pre-onset. In simple terms, a model built on 13 V-J features told ophthalmopathy apart from stable hyperthyroidism.

PBMCs came from 10 ml fresh peripheral blood. CDR1 ENHRY and CDR2 SYGVKD come from the germline V gene. Deletions cut 4 bases from V and 8 bases from J, with 11 bases between. The CDR3 runs 12 residues. Amplified TCR beta CDR3 regions came from RNA transcripts. The TCR CDR3 was amplified in a first-round RT-PCR using the HTBI primer set. TCRdb called the multiplex PCR reads again in MiXCR, with one record for every CDR3 protein. Of 300,000 to 400,000 distinct CDR3 sequences listed, approximately 13% are singletons. Many counts were recorded for this clonotype. What it recognizes is unknown. This TCR was recovered from a woman younger than 35 with Graves' hyperthyroidism. Sequencing was performed on blood. The rearrangement joins TRBV10-3 to TRBJ1-1; D is possibly TRBD1 (6 bases). The CDR3 region has the DNA TGTGCCATCAGTGCCCTTAGGGGGGAAGCTTTCTTT. Translated, it gives CAISALRGEAFF.